This T cell receptor beta chain was recorded in a study of blood T cell repertoires in COVID-19. Clones were sequenced by immunoSEQ multiplex PCR, and TCRdb holds only the in-frame ones, with some missing. The data hold 60,000 or so clones, with roughly 79% observed a single time. Germline loops: CDR1 MDHEN, CDR2 SYDVKM. V was pared by 4 bases and J by 5 bases, with 8 bases between. CDR3 length: 12 amino acids. J is TRBJ1-1 and V is TRBV28, with no clear D. Sequencing was done on a sample of peripheral blood. This receptor was obtained from a man aged 55 to 69 with acute or convalescent COVID-19. The CDR3 nucleotides read TGTGCCAGCAGTTCCAGTGCTACTGAAGCTTTCTTT. Amino acids: CASSSSATEAFF.